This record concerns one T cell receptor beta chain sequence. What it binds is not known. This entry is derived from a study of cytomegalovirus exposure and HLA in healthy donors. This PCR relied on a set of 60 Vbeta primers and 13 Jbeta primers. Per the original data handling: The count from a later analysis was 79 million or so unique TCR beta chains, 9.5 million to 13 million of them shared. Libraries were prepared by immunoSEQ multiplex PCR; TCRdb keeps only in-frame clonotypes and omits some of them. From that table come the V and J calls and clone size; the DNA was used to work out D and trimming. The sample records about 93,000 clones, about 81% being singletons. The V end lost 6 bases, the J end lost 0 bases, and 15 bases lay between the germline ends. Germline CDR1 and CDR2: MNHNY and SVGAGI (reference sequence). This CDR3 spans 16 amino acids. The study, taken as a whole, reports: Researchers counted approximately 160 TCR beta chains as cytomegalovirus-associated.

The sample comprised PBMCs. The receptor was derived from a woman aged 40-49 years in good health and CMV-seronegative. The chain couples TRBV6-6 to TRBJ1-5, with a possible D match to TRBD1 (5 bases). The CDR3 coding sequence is TGTGCCAGCAGCGGCGGGGCGGGTTATAGCAATCAGCCCCAGCATTTT. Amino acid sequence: CASSGGAGYSNQPQHF.